These T cell receptor beta chains were read from a single sample in a study of blood T cell repertoires in COVID-19. Libraries were prepared by immunoSEQ multiplex PCR; TCRdb keeps only in-frame clonotypes and omits some of them. Seen here are about 220,000 clones, over 75% observed once, and the top ten hold approximately 2.4%. Sequenced input: peripheral blood. Receptors were obtained from a woman in her seventies with COVID-19, enrolled during active disease. Each CDR3 is given with its conserved first and last residue. D genes are given only for firm matches. Clone size is given for some rows only: seen once, a few or many times, or a class if the clone is expanded.

TRBJ2-7 | TRBV9 | NA | NA | CASSVGWGVSDEQYF | TGTGCCAGCAGCGTAGGGTGGGGGGTAAGCGACGAGCAGTACTTC
TRBJ2-3 | TRBV10-3 | NA | NA | CAISESSTGQYF | TGTGCCATCAGTGAGTCGAGCACGGGGCAGTATTTT
TRBJ2-1 | TRBV5-4 | NA | TRBD2 | CASSARGSGGYYNEQFF | TGTGCCAGCAGCGCCCGAGGGAGCGGGGGCTATTACAATGAGCAGTTCTTC
TRBJ1-1 | TRBV7-2 | NA | NA | CASSPWGGRGTEAFF | TGTGCCAGCAGCCCCTGGGGGGGTCGGGGCACTGAAGCTTTCTTT
TRBJ2-7 | TRBV2 | NA | NA | CASSEQEPYEQYF | TGTGCCAGCAGTGAACAGGAACCCTACGAGCAGTACTTC
TRBJ1-6 | TRBV7-2 | NA | NA | CASSLVPGNNSPLHF | TGTGCCAGCAGCTTAGTCCCGGGGAATAATTCACCCCTCCACTTT
TRBJ1-2 | TRBV5-5 | NA | NA | CASSLEDITYGYTF | TGTGCCAGCAGCTTGGAAGACATTACATATGGCTACACCTTC
TRBJ1-2 | TRBV10-3 | NA | TRBD1 | CAISESTQGAGYGYTF | TGTGCCATCAGTGAGTCGACGCAGGGGGCAGGCTATGGCTACACCTTC
TRBJ1-5 | TRBV3-1/TRBV3-2 | NA | NA | CASSQGGATNQPQHF | TGTGCCAGCAGCCAGGGGGGGGCCACCAATCAGCCCCAGCATTTT
TRBJ2-3 | TRBV7-9 | NA | NA | CASSYMTSTDTQYF | TGTGCCAGCAGCTATATGACTAGCACAGATACGCAGTATTTT
TRBJ2-3 | TRBV11-2 | NA | TRBD2 | CASSLSSGSVNTQYF | TGTGCCAGCAGCTTATCAAGCGGGAGTGTGAATACGCAGTATTTT
TRBJ1-1 | TRBV29-1 | NA | TRBD1 | CSALETGSGSEAFF | TGCAGCGCCTTGGAGACAGGGTCTGGGAGTGAAGCTTTCTTT
TRBJ2-1 | TRBV3-1/TRBV3-2 | NA | NA | CASSQVTGYVYNEQFF | TGTGCCAGCAGCCAAGTCACGGGGTACGTCTACAATGAGCAGTTCTTC
TRBJ2-1 | TRBV3-1/TRBV3-2 | NA | TRBD1 | CASSNRDSDEQFF | TGTGCCAGCAGCAACCGGGACAGCGATGAGCAGTTCTTC
TRBJ1-6 | TRBV19 | NA | NA | CASSIGGGRRSPLHF | TGTGCCAGTAGTATAGGGGGAGGGCGACGGTCACCCCTCCACTTT
TRBJ1-2 | TRBV7-9 | NA | NA | CASSLLNYGYTF | TGTGCCAGCAGCCTCCTTAACTATGGCTACACCTTC
TRBJ1-4 | TRBV3-1/TRBV3-2 | NA | TRBD1 | CASSQSGQKYEKLFF | TGTGCCAGCAGCCAATCGGGACAGAAATATGAAAAACTGTTTTTT
TRBJ2-2 | TRBV7-3 | NA | TRBD1 | CASSVRQGAITGELFF | TGTGCCAGCAGCGTTCGACAGGGGGCGATCACCGGGGAGCTGTTTTTT
TRBJ2-7 | TRBV10-3 | NA | NA | CAISVSGRNYEQYF | TGTGCCATCAGTGTTTCAGGGCGAAACTACGAGCAGTACTTC
TRBJ2-7 | TRBV5-1 | once | TRBD2 | CASSSEQGGDYEQYF | TGCGCCAGCAGCTCTGAGCAGGGAGGGGACTACGAGCAGTACTTC
TRBJ1-3 | TRBV10-3 | NA | TRBD1 | CAISGGQASSGNTIYF | TGTGCCATCAGTGGTGGACAGGCTAGCTCTGGAAACACCATATATTTT
TRBJ1-5 | TRBV5-8 | few | TRBD1 | CASSLFGRGPGINNQPQHF | TGTGCCAGCAGCTTGTTTGGCAGGGGGCCCGGGATAAACAATCAGCCCCAGCATTTT
TRBJ1-1 | TRBV6-5 | NA | NA | CASRRNTEAFF | TGTGCCAGCCGCAGGAACACTGAAGCTTTCTTT
TRBJ1-3 | TRBV27 | NA | NA | CASGGAGNTIYF | TGTGCCAGCGGGGGGGCTGGAAACACCATATATTTT
TRBJ2-2 | TRBV4-2 | NA | NA | CASSPPGGYTGELFF | TGTGCCAGCAGCCCCCCGGGGGGCTACACCGGGGAGCTGTTTTTT
TRBJ1-3 | TRBV21-1 | NA | NA | CASIRTGRRSGNTIYF | TGTGCCAGCATCCGGACAGGGAGGAGGTCTGGAAACACCATATATTTT
TRBJ2-7 | TRBV7-2 | once | TRBD2 | CASSPYRASGSYEQYF | TGTGCCAGCAGCCCCTACCGGGCTAGCGGCTCCTACGAGCAGTACTTC
TRBJ1-6 | TRBV3-1/TRBV3-2 | NA | NA | CASSQGGRTYNSPLHF | TGTGCCAGCAGCCAAGGAGGGCGCACCTATAATTCACCCCTCCACTTT
TRBJ1-5 | TRBV29-1 | NA | TRBD1 | CSVLDRANQPQHF | TGCAGCGTACTAGACAGGGCCAATCAGCCCCAGCATTTT
TRBJ2-7 | TRBV29-1 | NA | NA | CSVHSETHRYF | TGCAGCGTTCATTCAGAAACACATCGGTACTTC
TRBJ2-6 | TRBV5-1 | NA | NA | CASTGVSGANVLTF | TGCGCCAGCACGGGGGTCTCTGGGGCCAACGTCCTGACTTTC
TRBJ1-1 | TRBV6-2/TRBV6-3 | NA | NA | CASSTPGTPNTEAFF | TGTGCCAGCAGTACCCCCGGGACACCGAACACTGAAGCTTTCTTT
TRBJ2-7 | TRBV24-1 | NA | NA | CATSDLGARGGPPYEQYF | TGTGCCACCAGTGATTTGGGGGCAAGGGGGGGCCCCCCGTACGAGCAGTACTTC
TRBJ2-7 | TRBV14 | NA | TRBD2 | CASSRSGLAYEQYF | TGTGCCAGCAGCCGTTCGGGACTAGCCTACGAGCAGTACTTC
TRBJ2-1 | TRBV19 | once | TRBD1 | CASSLRTGGGSYNEQFF | TGTGCCAGTAGCCTAAGAACAGGGGGCGGCAGCTACAATGAGCAGTTCTTC
TRBJ2-1 | TRBV12-3/TRBV12-4 | NA | NA | CASSFGSYNEQFF | TGTGCCAGCAGTTTTGGCAGCTACAATGAGCAGTTCTTC
TRBJ1-1 | TRBV7-2 | NA | NA | CASSLDPQGPEAFF | TGTGCCAGCAGCTTAGACCCGCAGGGTCCCGAAGCTTTCTTT
TRBJ1-2 | TRBV5-7 | NA | NA | CASSVSSDGYTF | TGTGCCAGCAGCGTTAGCAGCGATGGCTACACCTTC
TRBJ1-6 | TRBV2 | NA | NA | CASSERGVGSNSPLHF | TGTGCCAGCAGTGAACGCGGGGTAGGCTCTAATTCACCCCTCCACTTT
TRBJ1-3 | TRBV7-9 | NA | NA | CASSPVFSGNTIYF | TGTGCCAGCAGCCCTGTTTTCTCTGGAAACACCATATATTTT
TRBJ2-7 | TRBV7-2 | NA | NA | CASSQQITSYEQYF | TGTGCCAGCAGCCAACAGATTACCTCCTACGAGCAGTACTTC
TRBJ1-5 | TRBV4-2 | NA | NA | CASSQEGGERSRTQHF | TGTGCCAGCAGCCAAGAAGGGGGGGAGAGATCAAGGACCCAGCATTTT
TRBJ2-1 | TRBV7-2 | once | TRBD2 | CASSLAGTSGTYNEQFF | TGTGCCAGCAGCTTAGCGGGGACTAGCGGGACATACAATGAGCAGTTCTTC
TRBJ1-1 | TRBV2 | NA | NA | CASSTGRWGTEAFF | TGTGCCAGCAGCACAGGACGGTGGGGCACTGAAGCTTTCTTT
TRBJ1-1 | TRBV29-1 | NA | NA | CSVVPGMNTEAFF | TGCAGCGTTGTTCCGGGTATGAACACTGAAGCTTTCTTT